This TCR beta chain was documented in a study of blood T cell repertoires in COVID-19 (dated by TCRdb to between 2020 and 2021). About the study as a whole: Collaborator samples came from the United States, Italy and Spain and covered acute and convalescent phases of COVID-19. The samples were drawn from the first 160 participants of the ongoing ImmuneRACE study and from 950 to 1,500 subjects provided by 6 global collaborators. Sample metadata almost always included a de-identified subject ID, COVID-19 status, age in years and sex. Where available, HLA class I and class II types were taken from metadata supplied by the sample provider and were not determined by assay-based typing. The dataset comprised deeply sampled blood TCRbeta repertoires from subjects exposed to, actively infected with, or recovered from COVID-19. The prospective study material was composed of cDNA or gDNA derived from T cells, B-cell-depleted T cells, or PBMCs. The repertoires were made available in a free public database intended to serve as a resource for research on the immune response to SARS-CoV-2.

For this clone: Its cognate antigen has yet to be identified. The input lacks base qualities; no much larger clone sits a single base away.

The collaborating institutions used their own protocols to collect whole blood in K2EDTA tubes. Collaborator samples were shipped for TCRbeta analysis as frozen whole blood, isolated PBMCs, or DNA extracted from either sample type. Taken from the germline V gene (reference sequence), the CDR1 and CDR2 loops are LGHDT and YNNKEL. The CDR3, cysteine through phenylalanine, is 19 amino acids long. The kept DNA is CDR3 alone, 57 bases in frame from the first base. At the junction V is shortened by 3 bases and J by 5 bases; bases outside the gene matches: 13. Study-level results and caveats: Clinical and demographic metadata were provided uncurated, with the amount varying by source and participant.

The immunoSEQ Assay, a bias-controlled multiplex PCR, was used to amplify TCRbeta CDR3 regions from genomic DNA. In the original analysis: Within the assay, amplification of reference gene primers was used to estimate how many nucleated cells each sample contained. Sequence reads were collapsed and filtered to measure the absolute abundance of every unique TCRbeta CDR3 rearrangement. For each sample, productive Simpson clonality was calculated by taking the square root of Simpson's diversity index across productive rearrangements. The clones in this table, taken by TCRdb from immuneACCESS, are in-frame only. Not every clone is retained; where verified, under half of the shortfall comes from an unresolved V gene, and the cause of the rest is unknown. That table gives V, J and clone size, and the DNA gave D and trimming. The sample table holds about 260,000 clones, of which 70% to 90% were seen once. Jointly, the top ten make up approximately 4% of the sample.

This TCR came from a man aged 18 to 35 with active or convalescent COVID-19. The sequence joins TRBV3-1 (or the pseudogene TRBV3-2) to TRBJ2-5; TRBD2 agrees with 15 junctional bases. Sequencing was done on a sample of peripheral blood. CDR3 protein: CASSHEDRTSGRVGETQYF. The nucleotides are TGTGCCAGCAGCCATGAAGACCGGACTAGCGGGAGGGTGGGTGAGACCCAGTACTTC.